Listed below are T cell receptor beta chains from one sample, sequenced in a study of cytomegalovirus exposure and HLA in healthy donors. Libraries were prepared by immunoSEQ multiplex PCR; TCRdb keeps only in-frame clonotypes and omits some of them. The table has fewer than 200,000 clones, less than 80% seen once; the top ten hold 0.69%. Sequenced material: PBMCs. These receptors were taken from a woman aged 40-49 years in good health and CMV-seronegative. CDR3s include the opening cysteine and the closing phenylalanine or tryptophan. D genes are given only for firm matches. Part of the rows lack a size; the others show once, few, many or a class for expanded clones.

abundance	d_gene	j_gene	v_gene	CDR3aa	CDR3nt
NA	TRBD2	TRBJ2-3	TRBV5-4	CASSRGDGASTDTQYF	TGTGCCAGCAGCCGGGGGGACGGAGCTAGCACAGATACGCAGTATTTT
NA	TRBD2	TRBJ2-3	TRBV6-5	CASAPGGMADTQYF	TGTGCCAGCGCCCCGGGAGGAATGGCAGATACGCAGTATTTT
NA	NA	TRBJ1-5	TRBV4-3	CASSQVWGTGTTQRRNQPQHF	TGCGCCAGCAGCCAAGTTTGGGGAACCGGGACAACCCAACGGCGCAATCAGCCCCAGCATTTT
NA	TRBD2	TRBJ2-3	TRBV7-8	CASKGGLAGNTDTQYF	TGTGCCAGCAAGGGCGGTCTAGCGGGAAACACAGATACGCAGTATTTT
many	TRBD2	TRBJ2-7	TRBV6-1	CASSTVAGSSYEQYF	TGTGCCAGCAGCACCGTAGCGGGGAGCTCCTACGAGCAGTACTTC
NA	TRBD2	TRBJ2-5	TRBV6-5	CASSWTSGSLEETQYF	TGTGCCAGCAGTTGGACTAGCGGGAGTTTGGAAGAGACCCAGTACTTC
few	TRBD1	TRBJ1-1	TRBV7-9	CASSLGTYTGAAFF	TGTGCCAGCAGCTTAGGGACATACACAGGGGCGGCTTTCTTT
NA	NA	TRBJ1-2	TRBV19	CASSIIPGGGYTF	TGTGCCAGTAGTATAATCCCCGGAGGAGGCTACACCTTC
NA	TRBD1	TRBJ2-7	TRBV9	CASSVSGTGGNEQYF	TGTGCCAGCAGCGTTTCCGGGACAGGGGGCAACGAGCAGTACTTC
few	NA	TRBJ1-2	TRBV19	CASSIFGTGDGYTF	TGTGCCAGTAGTATATTCGGGACGGGAGATGGCTACACCTTC
NA	NA	TRBJ1-1	TRBV5-4	CASSFDSMNTEAFF	TGTGCCAGCAGCTTCGACAGCATGAACACTGAAGCTTTCTTT
NA	TRBD1	TRBJ1-5	TRBV5-1	CASSLGAGQGKISNQPQHF	TGCGCCAGCAGCTTGGGAGCGGGACAGGGCAAGATTAGCAATCAGCCCCAGCATTTT